The present entry profiles one T cell receptor (beta chain) with its context. This sample was included in a study of blood T cell repertoires in COVID-19. The wider study: T cells, B-cell-depleted T cells, or PBMCs provided the cDNA or gDNA that served as material.

Here immunoSEQ multiplex PCR was the method, and the copy in TCRdb shows in-frame clones only, minus some. In the table there are roughly 300,000 clones, around 87% of which are singletons. Germline loops: CDR1 SGHRS, CDR2 YFSETQ. There are 14 residues in the CDR3. The V gene end was trimmed by 4 bases and the J gene end by 6 bases; junction bases not matched to a gene: 4. This chain joins TRBV5-1 and TRBJ2-3; 11 nucleotides align to TRBD2. The sequence was obtained from a woman in her thirties or forties who had recovered from COVID-19. Sequenced material: peripheral blood. The CDR3 DNA sequence: TGCGCCAGCAGCACTAGCGGGGGTGGTGATACGCAGTATTTT. As protein: CASSTSGGGDTQYF.